What follows are 5 T cell receptor beta chains derived from one specimen sequenced in a study of T-cell reconstitution after alpha-beta-depleted transplantation in children. Using unique molecular identifiers, the investigators prepared the TCRbeta library. TCRdb fed the PCR reads into MiXCR, producing one record per CDR3 protein. This table holds about 600,000 distinct CDR3 sequences, roughly a tenth found once. The sequences come from PBMCs from the stem cell graft donor, collected from the stem cell graft. All receptors derive from a human donor who donated a stem cell graft to a child with acute myeloid leukemia.

This clonotype was recorded a few times. J is TRBJ1-1 and V is TRBV20-1, with TRBD1 matching over 8 bases. Trimming took 8 bases from V and 9 from J; bases not matched to a gene: 14. The V gene's germline CDR1 is DFQATT and CDR2 SNEGSKA (reference sequence). The CDR3 runs 13 residues. The CDR3 loop reads CSPSWGQAQKAFF. The CDR3 coding sequence is TGCAGTCCGAGCTGGGGACAGGCCCAGAAAGCTTTCTTT.

This clonotype was seen more than once but under ten times. The chain uses TRBV12-3 or TRBV12-4 and TRBJ1-2, with 10 positions matching TRBD1. This CDR3 has 14 residues. The ends lost 3 bases at V and 4 bases at J; junction bases unmatched: 2. This CDR3 is CASSFGTGAYGYTF. CDR3 coding DNA: TGTGCCAGCAGTTTTGGGACAGGGGCCTATGGCTACACCTTC.

This clonotype was seen a few times. The V call is TRBV4-3, the J call TRBJ1-1; TRBD1 matches at 7 bases. The CDR3 is 14 residues long. CDR1 is LGHNA and CDR2 is YSLEER in the germline V gene. J lost 10 bases, V lost 5 bases, and 13 bases had no gene match. CDR3 DNA sequence: TGCGCCAGCAGCACCCCGGGGGACAGTGAGATAGCTTTCTTT. The encoded protein is CASSTPGDSEIAFF.

This clonotype was counted only a few times. The chain has TRBV5-1 and TRBJ2-7; no reliable D call. This CDR3 contains 13 residues. Germline CDR1 reads SGHRS; CDR2 reads YFSETQ. Deletions cut 3 bases from V and 5 bases from J, with 12 bases between. DNA for the CDR3: TGCGCCAGCAGCTCCCCAGCGTCGAACGAGCAGTACTTC. It specifies CASSSPASNEQYF.

This clonotype was seen repeatedly, ten times or more. The V gene is TRBV29-1, the J gene TRBJ2-5; D call uncertain. V lost 5 bases, J lost 4 bases, and 11 bases lay in between. Per the germline V gene, CDR1 is SQVTM and CDR2 is ANQGSEA. CDR3 length: 12 residues. This CDR3 reads CSVQGVGETQYF. In DNA form, the CDR3 reads TGCAGCGTTCAAGGAGTCGGAGAGACCCAGTACTTC.